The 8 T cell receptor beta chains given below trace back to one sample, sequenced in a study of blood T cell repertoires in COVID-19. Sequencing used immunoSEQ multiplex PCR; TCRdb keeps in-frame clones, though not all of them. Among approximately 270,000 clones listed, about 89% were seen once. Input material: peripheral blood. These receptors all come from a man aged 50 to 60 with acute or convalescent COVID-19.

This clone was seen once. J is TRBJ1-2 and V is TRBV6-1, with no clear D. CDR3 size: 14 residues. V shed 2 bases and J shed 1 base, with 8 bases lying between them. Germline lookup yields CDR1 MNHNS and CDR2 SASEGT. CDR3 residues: CASSEIGVNYGYTF. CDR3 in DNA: TGTGCCAGCAGTGAAATAGGAGTTAACTATGGCTACACCTTC.

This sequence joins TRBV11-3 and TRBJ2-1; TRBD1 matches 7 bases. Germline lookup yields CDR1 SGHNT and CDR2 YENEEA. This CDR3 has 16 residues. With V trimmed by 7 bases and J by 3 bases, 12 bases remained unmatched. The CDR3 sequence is CASTVPGQSHYNEQFF. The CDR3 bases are TGTGCCAGCACCGTTCCGGGACAGTCGCACTACAATGAGCAGTTCTTC. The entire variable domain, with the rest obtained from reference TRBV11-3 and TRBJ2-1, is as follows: EAGVVQSPRYKIIEKKQPVAFWCNPISGHNTLYWYLQNLGQGPELLIRYENEEAVDDSQLPKDRFSAERLKGVDSTLKIQPAELGDSAVYLCASTVPGQSHYNEQFFGPGTRLTVL.

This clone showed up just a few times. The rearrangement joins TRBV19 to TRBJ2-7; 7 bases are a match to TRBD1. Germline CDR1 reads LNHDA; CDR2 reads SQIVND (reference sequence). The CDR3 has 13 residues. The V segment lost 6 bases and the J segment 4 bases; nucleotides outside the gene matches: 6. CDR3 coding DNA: TGTGCCAGTAGCCCCGGGACAGTTTACGAGCAGTACTTC. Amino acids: CASSPGTVYEQYF.

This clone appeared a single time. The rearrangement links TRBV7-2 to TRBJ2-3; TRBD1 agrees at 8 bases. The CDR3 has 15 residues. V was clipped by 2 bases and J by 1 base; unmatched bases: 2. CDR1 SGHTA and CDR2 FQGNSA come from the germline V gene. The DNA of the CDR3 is TGTGCCAGCAGCTTACAGGGGGCGGGCACAGATACGCAGTATTTT. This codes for CASSLQGAGTDTQYF.

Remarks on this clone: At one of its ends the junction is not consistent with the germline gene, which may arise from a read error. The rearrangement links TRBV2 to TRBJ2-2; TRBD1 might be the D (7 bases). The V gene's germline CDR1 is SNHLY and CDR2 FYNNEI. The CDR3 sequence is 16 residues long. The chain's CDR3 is CATSLRGDRANGELFF. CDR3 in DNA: TGTGCCACCAGTTTGCGGGGCGACAGGGCTAACGGGGAGCTGTTTTTT.

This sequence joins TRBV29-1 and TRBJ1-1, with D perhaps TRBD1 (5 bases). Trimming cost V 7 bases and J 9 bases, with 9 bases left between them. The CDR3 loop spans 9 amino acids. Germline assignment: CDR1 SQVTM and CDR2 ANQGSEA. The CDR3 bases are TGCAGCGAACGACAGAAAGCTTTCTTT. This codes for CSERQKAFF.

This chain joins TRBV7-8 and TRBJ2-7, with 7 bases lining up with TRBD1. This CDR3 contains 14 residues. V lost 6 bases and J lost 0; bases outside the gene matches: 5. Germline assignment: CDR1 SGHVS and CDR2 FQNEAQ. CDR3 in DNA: TGTGCCAGCAGGCGAGACAGGGACTCCTACGAGCAGTACTTC. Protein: CASRRDRDSYEQYF.

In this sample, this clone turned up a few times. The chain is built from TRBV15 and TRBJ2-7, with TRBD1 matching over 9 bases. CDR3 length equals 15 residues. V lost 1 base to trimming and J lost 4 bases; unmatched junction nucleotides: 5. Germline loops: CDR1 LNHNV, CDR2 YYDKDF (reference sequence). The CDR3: CATSRGTGGLYEQYF. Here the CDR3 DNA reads TGTGCCACCAGCAGAGGAACAGGGGGCCTGTACGAGCAGTACTTC.